This T cell receptor (beta chain) stems from a study of T cell responses to AZD1222 COVID-19 vaccine. Germline V lookup: CDR1 MNHEY, CDR2 SVGAGI. This CDR3 is built from 15 residues. V lost 2 bases to trimming and J lost 4 bases, with 14 bases between them. The method was immunoSEQ multiplex PCR; TCRdb's version includes in-frame clones alone and lacks a portion of them. The sample lists fewer than 110,000 clones, about nine tenths occurring once. V gene TRBV6-5 combines with J gene TRBJ1-1; a possible D gene is TRBD1 (6 bases). The TCR originated in an adult in good health. Sequences were derived from peripheral blood, sampled on day 0 of AZD1222 vaccination. In DNA form, the CDR3 reads TGTGCCAGCAGTTACGGGGGCGACGGCGGCACTGAAGCTTTCTTT. Its protein is CASSYGGDGGTEAFF.